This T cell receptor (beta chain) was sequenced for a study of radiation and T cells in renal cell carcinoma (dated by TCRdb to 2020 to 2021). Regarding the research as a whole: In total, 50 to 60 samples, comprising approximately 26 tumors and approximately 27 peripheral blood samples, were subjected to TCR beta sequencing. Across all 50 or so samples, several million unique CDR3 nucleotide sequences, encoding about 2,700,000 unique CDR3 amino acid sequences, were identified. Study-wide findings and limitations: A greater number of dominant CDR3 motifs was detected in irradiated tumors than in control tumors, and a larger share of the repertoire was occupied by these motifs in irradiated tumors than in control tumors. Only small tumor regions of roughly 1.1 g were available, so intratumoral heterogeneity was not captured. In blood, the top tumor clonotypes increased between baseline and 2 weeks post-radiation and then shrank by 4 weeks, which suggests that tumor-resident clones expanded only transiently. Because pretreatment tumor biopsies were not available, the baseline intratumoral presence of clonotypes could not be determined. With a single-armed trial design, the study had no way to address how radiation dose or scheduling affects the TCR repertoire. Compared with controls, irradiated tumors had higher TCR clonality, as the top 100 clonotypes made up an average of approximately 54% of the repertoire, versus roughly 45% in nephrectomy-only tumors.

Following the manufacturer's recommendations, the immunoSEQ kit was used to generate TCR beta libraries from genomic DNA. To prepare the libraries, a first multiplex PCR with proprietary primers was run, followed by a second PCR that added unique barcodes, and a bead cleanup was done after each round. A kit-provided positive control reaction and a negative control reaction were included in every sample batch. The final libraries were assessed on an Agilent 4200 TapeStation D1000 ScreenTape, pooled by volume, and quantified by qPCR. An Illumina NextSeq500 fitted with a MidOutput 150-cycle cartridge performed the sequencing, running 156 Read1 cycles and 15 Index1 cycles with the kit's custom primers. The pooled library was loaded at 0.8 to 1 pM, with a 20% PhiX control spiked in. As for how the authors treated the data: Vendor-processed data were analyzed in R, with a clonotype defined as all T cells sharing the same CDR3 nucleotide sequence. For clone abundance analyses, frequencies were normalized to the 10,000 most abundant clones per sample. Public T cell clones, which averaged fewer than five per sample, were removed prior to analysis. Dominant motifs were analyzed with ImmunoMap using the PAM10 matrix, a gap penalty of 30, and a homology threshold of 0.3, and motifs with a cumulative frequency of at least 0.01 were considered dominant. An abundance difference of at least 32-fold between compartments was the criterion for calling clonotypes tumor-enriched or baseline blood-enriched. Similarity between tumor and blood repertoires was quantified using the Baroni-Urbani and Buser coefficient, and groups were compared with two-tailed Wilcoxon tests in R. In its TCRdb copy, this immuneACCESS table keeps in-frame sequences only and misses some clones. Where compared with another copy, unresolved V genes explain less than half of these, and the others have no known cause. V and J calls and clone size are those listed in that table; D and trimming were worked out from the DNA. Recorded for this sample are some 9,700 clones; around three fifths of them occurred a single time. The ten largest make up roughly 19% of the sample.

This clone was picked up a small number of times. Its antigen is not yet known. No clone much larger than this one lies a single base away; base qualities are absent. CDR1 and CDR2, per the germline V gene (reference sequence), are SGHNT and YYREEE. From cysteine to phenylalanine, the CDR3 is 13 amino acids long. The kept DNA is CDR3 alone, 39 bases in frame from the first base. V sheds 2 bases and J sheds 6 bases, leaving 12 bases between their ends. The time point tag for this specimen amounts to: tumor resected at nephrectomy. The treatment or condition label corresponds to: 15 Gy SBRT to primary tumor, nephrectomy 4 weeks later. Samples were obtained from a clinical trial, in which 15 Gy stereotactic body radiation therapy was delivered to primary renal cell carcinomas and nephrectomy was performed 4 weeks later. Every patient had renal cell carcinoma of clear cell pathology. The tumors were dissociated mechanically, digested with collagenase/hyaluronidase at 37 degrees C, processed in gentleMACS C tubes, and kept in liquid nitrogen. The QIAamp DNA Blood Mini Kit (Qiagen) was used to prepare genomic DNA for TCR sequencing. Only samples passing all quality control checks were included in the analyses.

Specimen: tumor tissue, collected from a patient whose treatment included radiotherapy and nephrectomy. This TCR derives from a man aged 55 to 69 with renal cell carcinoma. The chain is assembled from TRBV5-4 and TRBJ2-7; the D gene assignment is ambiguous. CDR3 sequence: CASSFGSNVEQYF. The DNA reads TGTGCCAGCAGCTTTGGGTCTAATGTCGAGCAGTACTTC.